This T cell receptor beta chain comes out of a study of identical twins. The V end lost 1 base, the J end lost 3 bases, and 10 bases lay between the germline ends. The germline V gene has CDR1 LNHNV and CDR2 YYDKDF (reference sequence). The CDR3 length is 15 residues. Each CDR3 protein is one row after TCRdb ran MiXCR on the 5' RACE reads. The sample holds a few hundred thousand distinct CDR3 sequences, around 15% seen once. Broader study findings: Insertions were fewer in abundant cord blood beta clonotypes, whereas memory repertoires showed none of this pattern.

Remarks on this clonotype: Its antigen is still unknown.

These data were also filed under a second study, of yellow fever vaccine responses in identical twins.

The sample was CD4+ T cells sorted from blood. This chain uses TRBV15 with TRBJ1-5; no clear D. The sequence was collected from a woman between 18 and 30 years old in good health. The CDR3 loop reads CATSRASGNNQPQHF. In nucleotides, the CDR3 is TGTGCCACCAGCAGAGCCTCAGGTAACAATCAGCCCCAGCATTTT.